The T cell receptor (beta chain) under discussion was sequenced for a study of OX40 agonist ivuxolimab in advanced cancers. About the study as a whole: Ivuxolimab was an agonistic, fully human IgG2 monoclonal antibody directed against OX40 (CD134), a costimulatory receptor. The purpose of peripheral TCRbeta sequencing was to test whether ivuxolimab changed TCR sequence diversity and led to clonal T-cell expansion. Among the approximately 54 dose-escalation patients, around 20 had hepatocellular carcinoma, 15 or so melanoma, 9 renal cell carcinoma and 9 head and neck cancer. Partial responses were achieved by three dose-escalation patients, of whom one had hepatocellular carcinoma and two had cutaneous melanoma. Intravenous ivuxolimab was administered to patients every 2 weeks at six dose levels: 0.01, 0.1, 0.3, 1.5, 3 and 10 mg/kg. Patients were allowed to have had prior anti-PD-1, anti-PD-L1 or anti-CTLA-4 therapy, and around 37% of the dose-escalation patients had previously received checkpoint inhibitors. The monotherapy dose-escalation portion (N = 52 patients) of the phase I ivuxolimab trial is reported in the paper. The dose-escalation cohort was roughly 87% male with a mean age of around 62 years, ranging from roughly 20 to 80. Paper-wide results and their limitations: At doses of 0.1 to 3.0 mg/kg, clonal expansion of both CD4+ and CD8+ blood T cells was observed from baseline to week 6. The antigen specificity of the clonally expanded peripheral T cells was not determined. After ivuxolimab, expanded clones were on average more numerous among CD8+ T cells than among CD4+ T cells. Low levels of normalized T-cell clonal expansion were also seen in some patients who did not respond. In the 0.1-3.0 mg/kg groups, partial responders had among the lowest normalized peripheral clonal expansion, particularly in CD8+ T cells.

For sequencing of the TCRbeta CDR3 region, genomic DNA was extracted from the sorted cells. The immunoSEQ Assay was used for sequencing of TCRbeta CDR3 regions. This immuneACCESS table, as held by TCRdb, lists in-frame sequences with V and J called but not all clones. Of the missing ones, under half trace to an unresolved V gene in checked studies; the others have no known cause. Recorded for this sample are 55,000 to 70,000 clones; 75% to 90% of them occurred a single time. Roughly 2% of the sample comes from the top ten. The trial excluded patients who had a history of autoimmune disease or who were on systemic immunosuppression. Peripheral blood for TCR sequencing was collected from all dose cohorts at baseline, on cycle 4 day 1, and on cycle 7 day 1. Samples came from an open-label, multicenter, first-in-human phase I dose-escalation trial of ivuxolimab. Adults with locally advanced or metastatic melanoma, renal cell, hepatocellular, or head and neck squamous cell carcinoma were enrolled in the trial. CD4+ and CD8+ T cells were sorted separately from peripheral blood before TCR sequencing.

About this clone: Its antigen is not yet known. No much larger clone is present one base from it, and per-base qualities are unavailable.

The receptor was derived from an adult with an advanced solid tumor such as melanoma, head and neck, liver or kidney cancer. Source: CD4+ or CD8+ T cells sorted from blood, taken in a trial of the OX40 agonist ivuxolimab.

The DNA reads TGTGCCAGCAGCTTCCGGGACAGGGGCGATGAGCAGTTCTTC. Its translation is CASSFRDRGDEQFF. In this chain, TRBV7-3 is recombined with TRBJ2-1, and 10 junction bases match TRBD1. The CDR3 spans 14 residues, from the cysteine through the phenylalanine. Only the CDR3 part of the read is kept: 42 bases, read in frame from the first base. The germline V gene encodes CDR1 SGHTA and CDR2 FQGTGA. Here V drops 3 bases and J drops 8 bases, and the junction holds 4 bases not matched to any gene.